This T cell receptor (beta chain) was captured in a study of CD8 T cells in ankylosing spondylitis. Regarding the study as a whole: Reportedly, significant enrichment of disease-linked clones occurred in matched ankylosing spondylitis synovial fluid. Disease-linked clones proved CD8+ and comparatively uncommon in peripheral blood. Ankylosing spondylitis blood appeared to be characterized by a TCR beta motif of several highly homologous variants.

TCR beta libraries were made by quantitative 5'-RACE with molecular barcodes. TCRdb re-called the 5' RACE reads with MiXCR, one entry per CDR3 protein. The sample holds some 130,000 distinct CDR3 sequences; approximately 7.3% are singletons and the top ten take 9.5% to 15%. This clonotype was seen more than once but under ten times. Its antigen remains unidentified. This CDR3 is built from 14 residues. With 5 bases clipped from V and 8 bases from J, the junction kept 7 bases outside the gene matches. Germline V CDR1 and CDR2: SEHNR, FQNEAQ (reference sequence). The genes are TRBV7-9 and TRBJ1-5, with TRBD1 matching 9 bases. This TCR was recovered from a female donor with ankylosing spondylitis or in good health (not recorded which). Sequenced: blood, either unsorted or a sorted T cell fraction (not recorded which). In DNA, the CDR3 is TGTGCCAGCAGCAGACAGGGGGTCGAGGAGCCCCAGCATTTT. Translated: CASSRQGVEEPQHF.